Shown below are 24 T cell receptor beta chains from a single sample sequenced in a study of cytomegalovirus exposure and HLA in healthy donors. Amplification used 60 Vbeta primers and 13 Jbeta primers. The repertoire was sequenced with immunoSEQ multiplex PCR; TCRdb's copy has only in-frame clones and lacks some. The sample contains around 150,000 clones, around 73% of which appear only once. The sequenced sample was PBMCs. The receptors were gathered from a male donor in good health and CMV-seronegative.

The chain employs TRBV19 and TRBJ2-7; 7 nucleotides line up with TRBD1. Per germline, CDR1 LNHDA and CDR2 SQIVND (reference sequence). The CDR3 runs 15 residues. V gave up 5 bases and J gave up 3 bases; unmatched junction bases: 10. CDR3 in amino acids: CASSLQGEPFYEQYF. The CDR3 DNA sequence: TGTGCCAGTAGTCTCCAGGGGGAACCCTTCTACGAGCAGTACTTC.

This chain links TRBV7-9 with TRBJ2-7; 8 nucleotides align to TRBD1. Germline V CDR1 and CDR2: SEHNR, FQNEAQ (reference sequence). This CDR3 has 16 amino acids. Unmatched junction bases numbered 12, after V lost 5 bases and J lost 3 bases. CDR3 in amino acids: CASSPLGQGTYYEQYF. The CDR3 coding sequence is TGTGCCAGCAGCCCTCTTGGACAGGGAACTTACTACGAGCAGTACTTC.

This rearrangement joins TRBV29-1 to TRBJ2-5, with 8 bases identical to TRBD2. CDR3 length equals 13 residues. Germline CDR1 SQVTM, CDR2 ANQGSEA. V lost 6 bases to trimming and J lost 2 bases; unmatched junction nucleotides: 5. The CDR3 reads CSVRASGQETQYF. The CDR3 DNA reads TGCAGCGTCCGGGCTAGCGGGCAAGAGACCCAGTACTTC.

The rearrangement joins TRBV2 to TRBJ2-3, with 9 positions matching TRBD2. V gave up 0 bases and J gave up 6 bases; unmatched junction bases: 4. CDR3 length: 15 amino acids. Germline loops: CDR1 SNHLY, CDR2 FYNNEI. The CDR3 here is CASSEAASGVDTQYF. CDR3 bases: TGTGCCAGCAGTGAAGCTGCTAGCGGGGTCGATACGCAGTATTTT.

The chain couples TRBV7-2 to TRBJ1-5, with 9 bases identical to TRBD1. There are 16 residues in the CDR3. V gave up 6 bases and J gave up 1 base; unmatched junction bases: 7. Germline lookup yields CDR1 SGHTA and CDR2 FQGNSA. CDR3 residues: CASSRGQGISNQPQHF. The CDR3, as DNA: TGTGCCAGCAGTCGAGGACAGGGGATAAGCAATCAGCCCCAGCATTTT.

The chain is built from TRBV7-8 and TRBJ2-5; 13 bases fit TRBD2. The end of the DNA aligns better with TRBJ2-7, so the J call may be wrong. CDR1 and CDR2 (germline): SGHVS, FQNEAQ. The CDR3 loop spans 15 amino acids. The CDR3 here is CASSGTSGITYEQYF. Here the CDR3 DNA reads TGTGCCAGCAGCGGGACTAGCGGGATTACCTACGAGCAGTACTTC.

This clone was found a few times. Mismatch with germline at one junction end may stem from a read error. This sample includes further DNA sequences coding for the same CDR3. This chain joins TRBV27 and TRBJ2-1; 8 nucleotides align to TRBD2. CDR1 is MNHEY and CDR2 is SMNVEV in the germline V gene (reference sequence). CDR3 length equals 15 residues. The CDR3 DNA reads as TGCGCCAGCAGTTTAAGCGGGAGCTCCTACAATGAGCAGTTCTTC. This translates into CASSLSGSSYNEQFF.

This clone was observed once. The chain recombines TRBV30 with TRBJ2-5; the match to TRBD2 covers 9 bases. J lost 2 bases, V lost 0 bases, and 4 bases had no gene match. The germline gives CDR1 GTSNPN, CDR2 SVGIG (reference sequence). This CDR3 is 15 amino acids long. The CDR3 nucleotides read TGTGCCTGGAGTGTCAGCGGGAGGAGGCAAGAGACCCAGTACTTC. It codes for CAWSVSGRRQETQYF.

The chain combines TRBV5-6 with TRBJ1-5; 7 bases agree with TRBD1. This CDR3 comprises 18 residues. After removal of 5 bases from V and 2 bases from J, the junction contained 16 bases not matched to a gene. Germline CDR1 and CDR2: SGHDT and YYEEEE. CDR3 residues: CASRQDRSPRMGNQPQHF. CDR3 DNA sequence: TGTGCCAGCAGACAGGACAGGTCTCCCCGGATGGGCAATCAGCCCCAGCATTTT.

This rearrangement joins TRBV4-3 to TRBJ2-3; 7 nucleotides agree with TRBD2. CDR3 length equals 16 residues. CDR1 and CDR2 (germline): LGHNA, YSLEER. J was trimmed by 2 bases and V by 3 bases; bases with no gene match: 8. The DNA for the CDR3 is TGCGCCAGCAGCCAGGGCCTAGCGGATTTCACAGATACGCAGTATTTT. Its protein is CASSQGLADFTDTQYF.

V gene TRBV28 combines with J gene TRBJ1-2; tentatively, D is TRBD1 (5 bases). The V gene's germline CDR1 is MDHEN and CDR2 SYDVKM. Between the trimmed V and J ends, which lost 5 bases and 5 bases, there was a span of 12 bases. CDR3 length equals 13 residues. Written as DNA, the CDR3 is TGTGCCAGCAGTGCGTCGACAGTGTATGGCTACACCTTC. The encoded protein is CASSASTVYGYTF.

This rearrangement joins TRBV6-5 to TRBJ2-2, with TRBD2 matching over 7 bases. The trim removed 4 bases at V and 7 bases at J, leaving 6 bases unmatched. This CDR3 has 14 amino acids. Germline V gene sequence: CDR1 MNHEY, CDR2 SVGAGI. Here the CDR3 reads CASSFETSFGELFF. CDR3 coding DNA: TGTGCCAGCAGTTTTGAGACTAGCTTCGGGGAGCTGTTTTTT.

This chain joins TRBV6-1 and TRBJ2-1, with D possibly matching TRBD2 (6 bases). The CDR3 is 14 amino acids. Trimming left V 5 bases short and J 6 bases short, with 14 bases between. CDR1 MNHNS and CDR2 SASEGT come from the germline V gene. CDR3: CASSTWTTPNEQFF. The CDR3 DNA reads TGTGCCAGCAGTACTTGGACTACCCCCAATGAGCAGTTCTTC.

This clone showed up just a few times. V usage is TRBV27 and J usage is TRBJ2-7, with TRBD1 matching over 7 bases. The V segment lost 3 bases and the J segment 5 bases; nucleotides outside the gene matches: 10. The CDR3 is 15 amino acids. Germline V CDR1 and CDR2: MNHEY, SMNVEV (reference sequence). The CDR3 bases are TGTGCCAGCAGTTTGGGCAGGGGGTTGAGGAACGAGCAGTACTTC. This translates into CASSLGRGLRNEQYF.

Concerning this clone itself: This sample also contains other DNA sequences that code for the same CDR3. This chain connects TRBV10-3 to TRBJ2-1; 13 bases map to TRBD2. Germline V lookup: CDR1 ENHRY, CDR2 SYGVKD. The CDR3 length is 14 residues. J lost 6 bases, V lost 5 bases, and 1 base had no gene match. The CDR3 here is CAISWTSGSNEQFF. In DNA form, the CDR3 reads TGTGCCATCAGTTGGACTAGCGGGAGCAATGAGCAGTTCTTC.

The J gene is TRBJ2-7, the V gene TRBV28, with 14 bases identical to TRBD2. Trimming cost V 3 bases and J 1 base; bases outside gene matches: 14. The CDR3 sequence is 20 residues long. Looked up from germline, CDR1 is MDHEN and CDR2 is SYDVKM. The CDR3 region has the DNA TGTGCCAGCAGTTTTGTCATCAGGACTAGCGGGAGGAAAATATCCTACGAGCAGTACTTC. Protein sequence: CASSFVIRTSGRKISYEQYF.

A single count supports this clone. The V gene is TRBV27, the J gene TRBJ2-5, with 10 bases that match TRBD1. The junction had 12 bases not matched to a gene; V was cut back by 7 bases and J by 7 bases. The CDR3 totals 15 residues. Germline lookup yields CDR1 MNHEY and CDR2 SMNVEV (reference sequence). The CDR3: CASIRDRGPLGTQYF. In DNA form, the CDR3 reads TGTGCCAGCATACGGGACAGGGGACCTCTCGGGACCCAGTACTTC.

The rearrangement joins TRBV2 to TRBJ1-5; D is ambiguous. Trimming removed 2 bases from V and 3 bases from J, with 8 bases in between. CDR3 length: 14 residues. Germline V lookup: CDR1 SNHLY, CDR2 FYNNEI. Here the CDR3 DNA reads TGTGCCAGCAGTGAATTCAGGAACAATCAGCCCCAGCATTTT. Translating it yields CASSEFRNNQPQHF.

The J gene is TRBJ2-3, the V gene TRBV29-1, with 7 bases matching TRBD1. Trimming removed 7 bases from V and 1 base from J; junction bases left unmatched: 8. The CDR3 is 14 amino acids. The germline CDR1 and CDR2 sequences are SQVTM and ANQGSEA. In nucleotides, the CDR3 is TGCAGCGCCACAGGGGCAGCAGGCACAGATACGCAGTATTTT. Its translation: CSATGAAGTDTQYF.

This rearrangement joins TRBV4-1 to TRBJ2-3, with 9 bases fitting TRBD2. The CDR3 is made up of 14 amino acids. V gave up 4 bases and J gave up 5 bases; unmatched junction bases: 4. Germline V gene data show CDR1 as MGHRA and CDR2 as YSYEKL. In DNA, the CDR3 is TGCGCCAGCAGCCGAGGACTAGCGCAAGATACGCAGTATTTT. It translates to CASSRGLAQDTQYF.

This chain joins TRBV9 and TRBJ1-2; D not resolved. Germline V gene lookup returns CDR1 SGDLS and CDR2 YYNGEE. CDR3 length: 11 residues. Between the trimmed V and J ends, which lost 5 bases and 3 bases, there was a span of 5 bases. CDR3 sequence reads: CASSADYGYTF. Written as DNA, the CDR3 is TGTGCCAGCAGTGCAGACTATGGCTACACCTTC. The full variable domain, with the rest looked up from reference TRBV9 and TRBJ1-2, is DSGVTQTPKHLITATGQRVTLRCSPRSGDLSVYWYQQSLDQGLQFLIQYYNGEERAKGNILERFSAQQFPDLHSELNLSSLELGDSALYFCASSADYGYTFGSGTRLTVV.

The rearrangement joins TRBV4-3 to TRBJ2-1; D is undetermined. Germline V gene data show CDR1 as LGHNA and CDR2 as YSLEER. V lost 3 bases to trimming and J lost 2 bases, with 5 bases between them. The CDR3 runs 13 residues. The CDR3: CASSHTAYNEQFF. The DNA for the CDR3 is TGCGCCAGCAGCCACACAGCCTACAATGAGCAGTTCTTC.

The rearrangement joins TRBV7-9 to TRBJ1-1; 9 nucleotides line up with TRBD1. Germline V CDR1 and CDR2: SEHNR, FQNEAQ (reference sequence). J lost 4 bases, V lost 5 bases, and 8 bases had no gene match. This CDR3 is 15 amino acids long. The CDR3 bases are TGTGCCAGCAGCATCCTCGGGACAGGGATCACTGAAGCTTTCTTT. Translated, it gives CASSILGTGITEAFF.

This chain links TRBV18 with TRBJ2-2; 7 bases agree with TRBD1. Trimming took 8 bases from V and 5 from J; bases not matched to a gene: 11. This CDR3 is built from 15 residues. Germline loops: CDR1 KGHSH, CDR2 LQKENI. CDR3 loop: CASTRTGSDTGELFF. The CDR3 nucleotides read TGTGCCAGCACCCGGACAGGATCCGATACCGGGGAGCTGTTTTTT.